This record covers a single T cell receptor beta chain. What it recognizes is unknown. The PCR was carried out with 60 Vbeta primers and 13 Jbeta primers. TCRdb's table, derived via immunoSEQ multiplex PCR, lists solely in-frame clones and lacks some. The data contain fewer than 250,000 clones, over 75% of them seen just once; the ten biggest clones take up about 2%. This entry comes from a study of cytomegalovirus exposure and HLA in healthy donors. General study findings and limits: TCR beta V segments were, for the most part, productive about 87% or about 30% of the time in an earlier analysis. The likely origin of a cluster of highly shared sequence variants was a sequencing artifact. In a later analysis, productive TCRs from donors in an Asian-associated ancestry cluster reportedly carried fewer N-insertions than the cohort mean.

CDR3 size: 16 residues. Germline-derived CDR1 and CDR2 are MRHNA and SNTAGT. Trimming removed 0 bases from V and 2 bases from J, with 10 bases in between. This TCR derives from a male donor in good health and CMV-seronegative. Material for sequencing was PBMCs. The rearrangement links TRBV6-4 to TRBJ2-2; a possible D gene is TRBD1 (6 bases). The CDR3 bases are TGTGCCAGCAGTGACTCGCCGGGACAAAACACCGGGGAGCTGTTTTTT. Its translation: CASSDSPGQNTGELFF.